This T cell receptor (beta chain) was captured by sequencing in a study of blood T cell repertoires in COVID-19 (dated by TCRdb to the early 2020s). About the full investigation: The collaborator samples originated in the United States, Italy and Spain and spanned the acute and convalescent phases of COVID-19. The prospective study material was composed of cDNA or gDNA derived from T cells, B-cell-depleted T cells, or PBMCs. The dataset comprised deeply sampled blood TCRbeta repertoires from subjects exposed to, actively infected with, or recovered from COVID-19. A freely available public database, intended as a resource for researchers studying the immune response to SARS-CoV-2, is where the repertoires were released. Samples came from the ongoing ImmuneRACE study (first 160 participants) plus 1,254 subjects from 6 global collaborators. The sample metadata nearly always contained a de-identified subject ID, COVID-19 status, age in years and sex. Where HLA class I and class II types were available, the types were taken from metadata supplied by the sample provider, not from assay-based typing. What the work shows at the level of the full study, not this receptor alone: How much clinical and demographic metadata was included differed by source and by participant, and the metadata was provided uncurated.

One collaborating source in Seattle enrolled patients while the patients were actively infected and followed the patients over time throughout the course of disease. Whole blood was collected in K2EDTA tubes by collaborating institutions according to the institutions' own protocols. For TCRbeta analysis, collaborator samples were shipped as frozen whole blood, as isolated PBMCs, or as DNA extracted from either sample type. TCRbeta CDR3 regions were amplified from genomic DNA by means of the immunoSEQ Assay, a bias-controlled multiplex PCR. Per the source publication's procedure: The number of nucleated cells in each sample was estimated by amplification of reference gene primers within the assay. To quantify the absolute abundance of each unique TCRbeta CDR3 rearrangement, sequence reads were collapsed and filtered. For each sample, productive Simpson clonality was calculated as the square root of Simpson's diversity index over productive rearrangements. TCRdb took this table from immuneACCESS and kept in-frame rearrangements with V and J called. Such tables lack part of the clones; where checked against another copy, unresolved V genes explain under half of the gap, and the rest is unexplained. The V and J calls and clone size come from that table; D and trimming were worked out from the DNA. Present in this sample are approximately 200,000 clones, more than 75% of which were seen just once. Roughly 18% of the sample rests with the top ten.

Details on this clone: The antigen it recognizes is unknown. Base qualities are not recorded, but no much larger clone differs from it by a single base.

The clonotype comes from a person aged 65 to 79 with COVID-19, enrolled during active disease. The sample taken for sequencing was peripheral blood.

The nucleotides are TGTGCCAGCAGCTTGGCTTCAAGGGGTGAAGCTTTCTTT. Protein translation: CASSLASRGEAFF. The chain is assembled from TRBV5-4 and TRBJ1-1; the D gene is perhaps TRBD1, from 5 matching bases. Via the germline V gene (reference sequence), CDR1 is SGHNT and CDR2 YYREEE. The junction carries 10 bases between V and J, which are trimmed by 0 bases and 7 bases respectively. The CDR3 sequence holds 13 residues, the cysteine and phenylalanine included. The sequence is cut down to CDR3 DNA, 39 bases in frame from base 1.